What follows are 13 T cell receptor beta chains derived from one specimen sequenced in a study of T cell responses to AZD1222 COVID-19 vaccine. Clones were read by immunoSEQ multiplex PCR, and TCRdb kept only the in-frame ones, dropping some. The sample consists of 100,000 to 110,000 clones, around 87% of them appearing once. This material consisted of peripheral blood, taken on day 0 of AZD1222 vaccination. Receptor source: an adult in good health.

This clone was seen a single time. This sequence joins TRBV6-5 and TRBJ1-1; 7 nucleotides line up with TRBD1. The CDR3 consists of 15 residues. CDR1 MNHEY and CDR2 SVGAGI come from the germline V gene. Unmatched junction bases numbered 5, after V lost 4 bases and J lost 0 bases. This CDR3 is CASSSDRVMNTEAFF. The CDR3 DNA is TGTGCCAGCAGTTCTGACAGGGTCATGAACACTGAAGCTTTCTTT.

The CDR3 loop is CASGKATGDSPLHF. The CDR3 DNA reads as TGTGCCAGCGGGAAGGCCACAGGGGATTCACCCCTCCACTTT. The chain uses TRBV6-6 and TRBJ1-6, with 7 positions matching TRBD1. Trimming at V came to 8 bases and at J to 8 bases, leaving 9 bases not matched to a gene. Germline CDR1 MNHNY, CDR2 SVGAGI (reference sequence). This CDR3 is built from 14 residues.

Relative to its sample, this clone is large. The rearrangement joins TRBV19 to TRBJ1-2; no definite D call. V dropped 10 bases and J dropped 0 bases, with 6 bases sitting between them. The CDR3 is 11 amino acids. CDR1 and CDR2 (germline): LNHDA, SQIVND (reference sequence). The DNA for the CDR3 is TGTGCCACCCAAGCTAACTATGGCTACACCTTC. As protein: CATQANYGYTF.

This clone has only one observation. This chain uses TRBV6-5 with TRBJ2-7, with TRBD2 as a possible D gene (5 bases). Germline assignment: CDR1 MNHEY and CDR2 SVGAGI. The ends were cut back, 2 bases at V and 2 bases at J, with 13 bases in the middle. The CDR3 runs to 15 residues. CDR3 sequence: CASSYITSGPYEQYF. The CDR3 DNA is TGTGCCAGCAGTTACATCACCAGCGGACCCTACGAGCAGTACTTC.

This clone was picked up a small number of times. V gene TRBV2 combines with J gene TRBJ1-2; 9 nucleotides match TRBD1. The CDR3 consists of 14 residues. V shed 4 bases, J shed 4 bases, and the junction held 4 bases outside the gene matches. The germline V gene has CDR1 SNHLY and CDR2 FYNNEI. The CDR3 region is CASSGTGGSYGYTF. In DNA form, the CDR3 reads TGTGCCAGCAGTGGAACAGGGGGCTCCTATGGCTACACCTTC.

The V and J genes are TRBV3-1 (or the pseudogene TRBV3-2) and TRBJ2-5; D remains ambiguous. The germline V gene has CDR1 LGHDT and CDR2 YNNKEL (reference sequence). V shed 0 bases and J shed 5 bases, with 10 bases lying between them. The CDR3 is 14 amino acids. Here the CDR3 DNA reads TGTGCCAGCAGCCAAGAGCCCGCTAGGGAGACCCAGTACTTC. Residues: CASSQEPARETQYF.

The V and J genes are TRBV20-1 and TRBJ2-1, with a weak D call TRBD2 (5 bases). Trimming stripped 3 bases from V and 9 bases from J, with 9 bases between. The germline CDR1 and CDR2 sequences are DFQATT and SNEGSKA (reference sequence). This CDR3 contains 11 residues. The CDR3 bases are TGCAGTGCTAGTTTGGAGGCTGAGCAGTTCTTC. This sequence encodes CSASLEAEQFF.

This clone was detected only a few times. The chain couples TRBV3-1 (or the pseudogene TRBV3-2) to TRBJ2-1, with TRBD2 matching over 12 bases. Trimming removed 3 bases from V and 8 bases from J; junction bases left unmatched: 8. The CDR3 is made up of 16 amino acids. Germline V gene data show CDR1 as LGHDT and CDR2 as YNNKEL (reference sequence). Here the CDR3 DNA reads TGTGCCAGCAGCCATACGACTAGCGGGGGTTTGTATGAGCAGTTCTTC. This codes for CASSHTTSGGLYEQFF.

This rearrangement joins TRBV7-7 to TRBJ1-1, with a tentative D call TRBD1 (5 bases). From germline, CDR1 is SSHAT and CDR2 FNYEAQ (reference sequence). Trimming pared 5 bases from V and 1 base from J, leaving 11 bases between. This CDR3 contains 14 residues. The CDR3 region has the DNA TGTGCCAGCAGCCCGATAGGGGAGAACACTGAAGCTTTCTTT. Encoded protein: CASSPIGENTEAFF.

This clone appeared a single time. V gene TRBV7-8 combines with J gene TRBJ2-1; 9 bases match TRBD1. The CDR3 length is 15 residues. Germline CDR1 is SGHVS and CDR2 is FQNEAQ. Unmatched junction bases numbered 7, after V lost 0 bases and J lost 10 bases. DNA of the CDR3: TGTGCCAGCAGCTTAGCCTGGACAGGGGATGGAGAGCAGTTCTTC. Translating it yields CASSLAWTGDGEQFF.

This clone was seen once. This chain links TRBV4-1 with TRBJ2-7, with a tentative D call TRBD2 (5 bases). Germline CDR1 is MGHRA and CDR2 is YSYEKL. Trimming removed 2 bases from V and 7 bases from J, with 18 bases in between. This CDR3 region has 15 residues. CDR3 DNA sequence: TGCGCCAGCAGCCAATTTACAACTACACCGGGGGAGCAGTACTTC. This sequence encodes CASSQFTTTPGEQYF.

The chain has TRBV19 and TRBJ1-2; unclear D gene. Trimming left V 1 base short and J 8 bases short, with 23 bases between. The CDR3 has 17 amino acids. Germline loops: CDR1 LNHDA, CDR2 SQIVND (reference sequence). The CDR3 sequence: CASSIGAGSNYLKGYTF. The CDR3 nucleotides read TGTGCCAGTAGTATAGGTGCTGGCAGCAATTATTTGAAGGGCTACACCTTC.

CDR3 in DNA: TGCGCCAGCAGCTTGGCGACGGTACTCACCGGGGAGCTGTTTTTT. This encodes CASSLATVLTGELFF. V is TRBV5-1 and J is TRBJ2-2; D is ambiguous. Trimming stripped 0 bases from V and 4 bases from J, with 10 bases between. Germline-derived CDR1 and CDR2 are SGHRS and YFSETQ. The CDR3 runs to 15 residues.